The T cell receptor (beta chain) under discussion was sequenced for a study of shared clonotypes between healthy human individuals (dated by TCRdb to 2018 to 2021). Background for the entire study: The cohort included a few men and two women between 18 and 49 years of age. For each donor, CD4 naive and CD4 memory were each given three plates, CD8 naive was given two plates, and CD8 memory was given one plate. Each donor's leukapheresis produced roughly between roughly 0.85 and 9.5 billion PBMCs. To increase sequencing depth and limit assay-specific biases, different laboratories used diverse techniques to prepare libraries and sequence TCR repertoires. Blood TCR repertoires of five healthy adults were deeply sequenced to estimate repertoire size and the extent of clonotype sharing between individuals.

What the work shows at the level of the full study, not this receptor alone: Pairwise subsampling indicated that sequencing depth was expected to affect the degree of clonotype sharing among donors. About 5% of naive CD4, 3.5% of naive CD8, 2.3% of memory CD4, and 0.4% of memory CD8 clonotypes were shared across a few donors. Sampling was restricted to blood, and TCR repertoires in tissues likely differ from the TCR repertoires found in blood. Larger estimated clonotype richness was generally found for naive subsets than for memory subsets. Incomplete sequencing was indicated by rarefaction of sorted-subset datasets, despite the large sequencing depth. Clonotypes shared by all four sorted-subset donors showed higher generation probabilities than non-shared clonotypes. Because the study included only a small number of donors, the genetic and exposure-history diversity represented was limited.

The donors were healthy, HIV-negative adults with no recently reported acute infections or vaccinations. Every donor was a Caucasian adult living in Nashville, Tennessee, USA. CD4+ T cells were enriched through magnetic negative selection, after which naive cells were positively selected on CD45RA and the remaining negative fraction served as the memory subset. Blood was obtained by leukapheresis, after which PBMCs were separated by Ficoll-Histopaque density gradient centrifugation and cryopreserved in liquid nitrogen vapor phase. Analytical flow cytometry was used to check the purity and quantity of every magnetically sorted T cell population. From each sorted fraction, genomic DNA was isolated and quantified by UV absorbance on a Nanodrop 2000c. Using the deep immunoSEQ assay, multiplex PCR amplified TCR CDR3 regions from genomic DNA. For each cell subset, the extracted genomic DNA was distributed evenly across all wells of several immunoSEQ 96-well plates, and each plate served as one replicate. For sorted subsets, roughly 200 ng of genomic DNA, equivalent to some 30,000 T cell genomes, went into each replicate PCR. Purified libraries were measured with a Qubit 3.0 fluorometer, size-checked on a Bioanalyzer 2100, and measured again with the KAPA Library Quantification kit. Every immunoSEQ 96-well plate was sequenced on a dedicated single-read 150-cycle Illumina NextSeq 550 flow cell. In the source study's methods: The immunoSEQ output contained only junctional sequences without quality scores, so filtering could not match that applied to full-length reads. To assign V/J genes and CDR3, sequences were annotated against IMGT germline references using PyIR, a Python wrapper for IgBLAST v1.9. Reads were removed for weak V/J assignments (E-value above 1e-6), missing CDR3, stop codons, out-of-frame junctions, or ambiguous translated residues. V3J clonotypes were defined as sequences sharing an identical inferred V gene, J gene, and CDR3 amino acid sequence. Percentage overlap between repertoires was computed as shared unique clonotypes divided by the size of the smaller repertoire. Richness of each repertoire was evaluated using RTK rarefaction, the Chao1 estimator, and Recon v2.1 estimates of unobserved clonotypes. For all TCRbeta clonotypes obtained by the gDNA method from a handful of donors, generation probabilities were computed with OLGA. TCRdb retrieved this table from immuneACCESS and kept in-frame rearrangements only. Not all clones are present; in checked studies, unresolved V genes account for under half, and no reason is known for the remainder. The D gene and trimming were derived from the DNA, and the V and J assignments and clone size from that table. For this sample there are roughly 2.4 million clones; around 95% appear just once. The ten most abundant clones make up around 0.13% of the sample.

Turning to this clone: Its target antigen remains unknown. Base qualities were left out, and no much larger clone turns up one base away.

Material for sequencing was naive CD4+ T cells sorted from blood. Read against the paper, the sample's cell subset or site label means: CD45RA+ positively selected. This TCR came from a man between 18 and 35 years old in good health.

The CDR3 in this case is CASSPGQGSSGANVLTF. The bases are TGTGCCAGCAGCCCCGGACAGGGTAGCTCTGGGGCCAACGTCCTGACTTTC. This receptor chain uses TRBV4-2 and TRBJ2-6, with 8 bases in between that match TRBD1. CDR3 length: 17 amino acids, cysteine to phenylalanine. The CDR3 DNA has 51 bases and is translated from base 1. Trimming takes 4 bases off V and 0 bases off J; junction bases not matched to a gene: 5. CDR1 and CDR2, per the germline V gene, are LGHNA and YNFKEQ.